This TCR beta chain was sequenced during a study of blood T cell repertoires in COVID-19. About the study: Sites across the United States, Italy and Spain contributed samples from acute and convalescent COVID-19. Sources were T cells, B-cell-depleted T cells, or PBMCs; the material itself was cDNA or gDNA.

Original processing methods: For nucleated cells, counts were estimated from reference gene primer amplification. Here immunoSEQ multiplex PCR was the method, and the copy in TCRdb shows in-frame clones only, minus some. V and J calls and clone size come straight from that table; D and trimming were deduced from the DNA. This table holds fewer than 300,000 clones, approximately 87% found once. This sequence originates from an older woman with active or convalescent COVID-19. Sequenced sample: peripheral blood.

In nucleotides, the CDR3 is TGCGCCAGCAGCTTGTGGGGAACCTCGGGACAGGGGAGAGGTTCACCCCTCCACTTT. Translated: CASSLWGTSGQGRGSPLHF. V and J are TRBV5-1 and TRBJ1-6; 10 bases fit TRBD1. The CDR3 extends over 19 amino acids. CDR1 is SGHRS, CDR2 YFSETQ, per germline. The J segment lost 9 bases and the V segment lost 1 base, leaving 16 bases of the junction unmatched.